Each of the 8 T cell receptor beta chains below was sequenced from the same sample in a study of cytomegalovirus exposure and HLA in healthy donors. TCRdb keeps only in-frame clones here, not all; method: immunoSEQ multiplex PCR. The sample consists of approximately 170,000 clones, around 85% of them appearing once. The sample comprised PBMCs. The source of these receptors is a man aged 18 to 35 in good health and CMV-seropositive.

This chain connects TRBV7-2 to TRBJ2-1, with a tentative D call TRBD2 (5 bases). This CDR3 is built from 15 residues. Trimming stripped 2 bases from V and 5 bases from J, with 13 bases between. CDR1 SGHTA and CDR2 FQGNSA come from the germline V gene. The CDR3 loop reads CASSLWGSEHNEQFF. DNA of the CDR3: TGTGCCAGCAGCTTATGGGGTAGCGAACACAATGAGCAGTTCTTC.

The chain couples TRBV30 to TRBJ1-1; the match to TRBD1 covers 8 bases. The CDR3 is 14 amino acids. The germline CDR1 and CDR2 sequences are GTSNPN and SVGIG (reference sequence). The V and J ends lost 1 base and 5 bases, in that order; junction bases with no gene match: 6. CDR3 in DNA: TGTGCCTGGAGTGAAGGCAGGGGGCTTACTGAAGCTTTCTTT. This sequence encodes CAWSEGRGLTEAFF.

The rearrangement uses TRBV2 and TRBJ2-3; 7 bases are shared with TRBD2. V shed 6 bases and J 0 bases; nucleotides not matched to a gene: 18. This CDR3 contains 19 residues. The germline CDR1 and CDR2 sequences are SNHLY and FYNNEI. CDR3 nucleotides: TGTGCCAGCAGCACTCTTATTTGGGCTAGCGGCTCGAGCACAGATACGCAGTATTTT. It is translated as CASSTLIWASGSSTDTQYF.

On this clone itself: This may stem from a read error, because a much larger clone lies one nucleotide away. The CDR3 sequence: CASSWGQGRTEAFF. CDR3 in DNA: TGTGCCAGCAGCTGGGGACAGGGGAGGACTGAAGCTTTCTTT. The V gene is TRBV7-2, the J gene TRBJ1-1, with 10 positions matching TRBD1. This CDR3 region has 14 residues. V lost 4 bases, J lost 5 bases, and 4 bases stayed unmatched. Germline V lookup: CDR1 SGHTA, CDR2 FQGNSA.

This sequence joins TRBV10-3 and TRBJ2-7, with a possible D match to TRBD2 (6 bases). The germline gives CDR1 ENHRY, CDR2 SYGVKD. The CDR3 has 14 amino acids. V was pared by 9 bases and J by 3 bases, with 18 bases between. The CDR3: CAIAPGDPGYEQYF. The CDR3 nucleotides read TGTGCCATTGCTCCGGGGGACCCGGGCTACGAGCAGTACTTC.

CDR3 sequence reads: CASSSVVGLYEQYF. In DNA, the CDR3 is TGTGCCAGTAGTAGCGTCGTCGGTCTCTACGAGCAGTACTTC. The chain joins TRBV19 to TRBJ2-7; unclear D gene. Germline V gives CDR1 LNHDA, CDR2 SQIVND (reference sequence). The CDR3 is 14 residues long. V lost 4 bases and J lost 3, with 13 bases in between.

J is TRBJ1-2 and V is TRBV10-3, with D perhaps TRBD1 (6 bases). V was trimmed by 3 bases and J by 6 bases, leaving 11 bases between them. The CDR3 totals 13 residues. Germline V gives CDR1 ENHRY, CDR2 SYGVKD. The CDR3 DNA is TGTGCCATCAGTGAACTGGCAGGGGATGGCTACACCTTC. This sequence encodes CAISELAGDGYTF.

The chain employs TRBV7-6 and TRBJ2-7, with 7 bases identical to TRBD1. With 1 base clipped from V and 4 bases from J, the junction kept 10 bases outside the gene matches. The germline CDR1 and CDR2 sequences are SGHVS and FNYEAQ. The CDR3 has 16 residues. CDR3 residues: CASSLGQGNVQYEQYF. The CDR3 DNA sequence: TGTGCCAGCAGCTTAGGACAGGGTAATGTTCAGTACGAGCAGTACTTC.